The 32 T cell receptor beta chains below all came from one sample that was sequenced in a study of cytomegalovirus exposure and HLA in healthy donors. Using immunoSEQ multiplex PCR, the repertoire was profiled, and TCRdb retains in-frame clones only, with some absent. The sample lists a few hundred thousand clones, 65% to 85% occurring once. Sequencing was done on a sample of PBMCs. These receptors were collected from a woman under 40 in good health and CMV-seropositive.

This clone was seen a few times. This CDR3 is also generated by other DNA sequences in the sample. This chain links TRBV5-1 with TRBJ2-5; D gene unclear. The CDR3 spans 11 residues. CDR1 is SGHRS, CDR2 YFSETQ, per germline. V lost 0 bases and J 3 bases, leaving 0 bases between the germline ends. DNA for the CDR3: TGCGCCAGCAGCTTGGAAGAGACCCAGTACTTC. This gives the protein CASSLEETQYF.

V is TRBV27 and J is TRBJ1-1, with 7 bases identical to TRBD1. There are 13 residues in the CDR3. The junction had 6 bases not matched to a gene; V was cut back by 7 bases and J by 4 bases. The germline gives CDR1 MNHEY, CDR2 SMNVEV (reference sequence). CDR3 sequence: CASKTGLGTEAFF. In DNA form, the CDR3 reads TGTGCCAGCAAGACAGGGCTGGGCACTGAAGCTTTCTTT.

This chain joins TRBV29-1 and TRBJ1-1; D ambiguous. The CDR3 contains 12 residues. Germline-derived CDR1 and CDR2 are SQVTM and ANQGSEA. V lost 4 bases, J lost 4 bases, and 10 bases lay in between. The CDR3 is CSVAGSSTEAFF. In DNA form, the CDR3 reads TGCAGCGTTGCGGGTTCAAGCACTGAAGCTTTCTTT.

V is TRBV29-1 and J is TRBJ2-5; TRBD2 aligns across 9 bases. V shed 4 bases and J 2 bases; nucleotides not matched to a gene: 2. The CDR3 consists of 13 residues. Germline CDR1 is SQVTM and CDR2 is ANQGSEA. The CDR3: CSVVLAGQETQYF. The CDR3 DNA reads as TGCAGCGTTGTTCTAGCGGGACAAGAGACCCAGTACTTC.

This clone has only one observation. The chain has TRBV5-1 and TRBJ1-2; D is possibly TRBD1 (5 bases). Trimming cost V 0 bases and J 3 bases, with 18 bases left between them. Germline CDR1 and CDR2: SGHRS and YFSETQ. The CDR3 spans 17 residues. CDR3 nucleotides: TGCGCCAGCAGCTTGGAGGGGCAGGGAGTGAGTGACTATGGCTACACCTTC. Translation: CASSLEGQGVSDYGYTF.

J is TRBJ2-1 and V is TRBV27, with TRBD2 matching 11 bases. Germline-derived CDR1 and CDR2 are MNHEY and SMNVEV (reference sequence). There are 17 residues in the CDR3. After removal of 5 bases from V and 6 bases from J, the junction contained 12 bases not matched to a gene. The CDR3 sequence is CASSPTTSGKFGNEQFF. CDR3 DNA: TGTGCCAGCAGTCCAACGACTAGCGGGAAATTTGGCAATGAGCAGTTCTTC.

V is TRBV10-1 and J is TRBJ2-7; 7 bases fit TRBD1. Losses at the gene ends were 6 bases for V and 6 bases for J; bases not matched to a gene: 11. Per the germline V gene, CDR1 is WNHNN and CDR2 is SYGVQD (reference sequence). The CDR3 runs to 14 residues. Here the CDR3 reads CASRVDRNFAEQYF. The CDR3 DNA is TGCGCCAGCAGAGTGGACAGGAACTTCGCCGAGCAGTACTTC.

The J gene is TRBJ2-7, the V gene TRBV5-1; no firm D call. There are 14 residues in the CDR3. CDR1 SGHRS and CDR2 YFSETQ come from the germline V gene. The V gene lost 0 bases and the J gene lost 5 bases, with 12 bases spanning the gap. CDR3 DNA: TGCGCCAGCAGCTTGGCTCCTAGTTCGGACGAGCAGTACTTC. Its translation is CASSLAPSSDEQYF.

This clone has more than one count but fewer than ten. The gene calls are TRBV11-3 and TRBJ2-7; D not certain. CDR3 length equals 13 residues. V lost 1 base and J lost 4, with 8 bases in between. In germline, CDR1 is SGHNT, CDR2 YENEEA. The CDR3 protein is CASSLVHGYEQYF. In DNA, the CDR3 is TGTGCCAGCAGCTTAGTACACGGATACGAGCAGTACTTC.

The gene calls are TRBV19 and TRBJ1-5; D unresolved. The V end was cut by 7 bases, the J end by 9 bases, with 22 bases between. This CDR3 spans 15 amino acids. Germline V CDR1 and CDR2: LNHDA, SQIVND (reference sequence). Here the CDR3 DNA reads TGTGCCAGTACCCCGATTCCGGGATCTCGATCGCCCCAGCATTTT. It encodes CASTPIPGSRSPQHF.

In DNA form, the CDR3 reads TGTGCCTGGAGTGCGGCTAGCGGGAGCGAGCAGTACTTC. It specifies CAWSAASGSEQYF. The chain combines TRBV30 with TRBJ2-7, with 10 nucleotides matching TRBD2. V shed 1 base and J 6 bases; nucleotides not matched to a gene: 3. Germline V gene lookup returns CDR1 GTSNPN and CDR2 SVGIG (reference sequence). This CDR3 contains 13 residues.

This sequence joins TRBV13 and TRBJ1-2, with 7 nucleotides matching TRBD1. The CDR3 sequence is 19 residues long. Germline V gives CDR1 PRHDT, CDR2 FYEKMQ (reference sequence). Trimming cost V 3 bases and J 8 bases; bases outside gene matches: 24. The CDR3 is CASSFIGGYRQGPRLGYTF. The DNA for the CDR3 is TGTGCCAGCAGCTTTATCGGCGGGTACAGACAGGGTCCGAGATTGGGCTACACCTTC. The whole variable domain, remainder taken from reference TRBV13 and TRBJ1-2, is AAGVIQSPRHLIKEKRETATLKCYPIPRHDTVYWYQQGPGQDPQFLISFYEKMQSDKGSIPDRFSAQQFSDYHSELNMSSLELGDSALYFCASSFIGGYRQGPRLGYTFGSGTRLTVV.

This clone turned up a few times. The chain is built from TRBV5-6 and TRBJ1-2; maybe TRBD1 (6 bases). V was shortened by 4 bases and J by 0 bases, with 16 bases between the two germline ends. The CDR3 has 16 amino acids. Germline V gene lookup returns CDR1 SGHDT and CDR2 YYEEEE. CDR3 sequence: CASSLGTTVANYGYTF. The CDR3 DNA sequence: TGTGCCAGCAGCCTTGGGACAACGGTAGCTAACTATGGCTACACCTTC.

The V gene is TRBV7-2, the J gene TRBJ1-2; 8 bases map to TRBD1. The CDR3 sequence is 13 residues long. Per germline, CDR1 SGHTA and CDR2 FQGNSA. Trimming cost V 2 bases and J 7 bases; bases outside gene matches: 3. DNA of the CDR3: TGTGCCAGCAGCTTACAGGGGGCGGTTGGCTACACCTTC. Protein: CASSLQGAVGYTF.

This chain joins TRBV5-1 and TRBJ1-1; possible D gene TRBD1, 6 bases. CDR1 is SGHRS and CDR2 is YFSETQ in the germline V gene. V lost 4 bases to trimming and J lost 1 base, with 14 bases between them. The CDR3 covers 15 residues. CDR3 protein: CASSDRPPGNTEAFF. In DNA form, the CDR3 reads TGCGCCAGCAGCGACAGGCCCCCAGGGAACACTGAAGCTTTCTTT.

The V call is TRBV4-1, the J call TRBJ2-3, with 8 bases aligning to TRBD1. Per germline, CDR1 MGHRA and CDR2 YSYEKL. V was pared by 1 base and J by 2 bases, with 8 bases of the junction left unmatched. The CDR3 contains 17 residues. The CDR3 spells CASSQGGAGGSTDTQYF. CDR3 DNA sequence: TGCGCCAGCAGCCAAGGAGGGGCAGGGGGCTCCACAGATACGCAGTATTTT.

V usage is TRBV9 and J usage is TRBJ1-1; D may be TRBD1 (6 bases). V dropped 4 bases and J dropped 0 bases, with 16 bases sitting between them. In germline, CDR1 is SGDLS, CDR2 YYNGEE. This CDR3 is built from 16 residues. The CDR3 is CASSPRAGALNTEAFF. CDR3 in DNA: TGTGCCAGCAGCCCCAGGGCAGGGGCCTTGAACACTGAAGCTTTCTTT.

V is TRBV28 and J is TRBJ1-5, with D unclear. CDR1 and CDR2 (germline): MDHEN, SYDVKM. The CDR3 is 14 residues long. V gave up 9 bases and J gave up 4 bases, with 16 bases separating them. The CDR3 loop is CASWPAVLNQPQHF. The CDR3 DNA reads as TGTGCCAGTTGGCCAGCAGTGTTGAATCAGCCCCAGCATTTT.

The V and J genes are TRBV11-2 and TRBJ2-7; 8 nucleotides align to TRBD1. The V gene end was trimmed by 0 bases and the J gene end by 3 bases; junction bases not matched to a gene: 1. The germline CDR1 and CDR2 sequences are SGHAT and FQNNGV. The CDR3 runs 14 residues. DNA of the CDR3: TGTGCCAGCAGCTTAGACGACAGGGGCTACGAGCAGTACTTC. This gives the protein CASSLDDRGYEQYF.

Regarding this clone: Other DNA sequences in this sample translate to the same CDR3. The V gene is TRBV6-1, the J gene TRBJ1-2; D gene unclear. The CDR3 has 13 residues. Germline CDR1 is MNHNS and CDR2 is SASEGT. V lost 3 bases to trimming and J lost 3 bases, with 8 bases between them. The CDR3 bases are TGTGCCAGCAGTGATGTAACAGACTATGGCTACACCTTC. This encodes CASSDVTDYGYTF.

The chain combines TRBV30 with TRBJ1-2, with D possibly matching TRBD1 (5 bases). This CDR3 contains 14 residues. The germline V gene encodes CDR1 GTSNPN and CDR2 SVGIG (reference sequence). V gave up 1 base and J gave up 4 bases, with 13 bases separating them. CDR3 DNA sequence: TGTGCCTGGAGTGCCTCAGGGTTAGGCTATGGCTACACCTTC. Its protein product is CAWSASGLGYGYTF.

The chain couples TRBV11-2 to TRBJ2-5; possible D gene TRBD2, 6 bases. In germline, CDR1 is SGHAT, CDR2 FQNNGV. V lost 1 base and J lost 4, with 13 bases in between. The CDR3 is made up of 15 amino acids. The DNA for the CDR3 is TGTGCCAGCAGCTTAGTCCGGGCGGGACGAGAGACCCAGTACTTC. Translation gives CASSLVRAGRETQYF. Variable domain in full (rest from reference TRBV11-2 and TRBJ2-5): EAGVAQSPRYKIIEKRQSVAFWCNPISGHATLYWYQQILGQGPKLLIQFQNNGVVDDSQLPKDRFSAERLKGVDSTLKIQPAKLEDSAVYLCASSLVRAGRETQYFGPGTRLLVL.

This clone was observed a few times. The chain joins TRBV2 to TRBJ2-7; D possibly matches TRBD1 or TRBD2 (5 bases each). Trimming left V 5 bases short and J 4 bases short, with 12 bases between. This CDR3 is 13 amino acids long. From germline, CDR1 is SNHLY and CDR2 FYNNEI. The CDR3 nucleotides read TGTGCCAGCAGTCCGGGACCGAGATACGAGCAGTACTTC. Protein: CASSPGPRYEQYF.

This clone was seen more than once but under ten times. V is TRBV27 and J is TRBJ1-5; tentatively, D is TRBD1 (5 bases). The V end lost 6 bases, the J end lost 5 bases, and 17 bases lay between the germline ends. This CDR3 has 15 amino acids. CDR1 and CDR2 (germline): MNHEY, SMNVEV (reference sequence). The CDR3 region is CASSTTGAPHQPQHF. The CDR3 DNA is TGTGCCAGCAGCACCACCGGGGCTCCCCATCAGCCCCAGCATTTT.

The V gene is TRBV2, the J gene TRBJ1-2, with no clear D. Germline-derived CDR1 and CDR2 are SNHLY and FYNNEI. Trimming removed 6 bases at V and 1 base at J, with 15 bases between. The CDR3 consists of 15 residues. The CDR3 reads CASSPPGWVNYGYTF. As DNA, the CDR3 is TGTGCCAGCAGCCCCCCGGGGTGGGTTAACTATGGCTACACCTTC.

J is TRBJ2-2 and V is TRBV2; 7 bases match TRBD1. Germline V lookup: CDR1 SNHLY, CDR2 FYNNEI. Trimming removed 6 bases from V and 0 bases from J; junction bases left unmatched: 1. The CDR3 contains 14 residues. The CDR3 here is CASRGTANTGELFF. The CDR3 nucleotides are TGTGCCAGCAGAGGGACAGCGAACACCGGGGAGCTGTTTTTT. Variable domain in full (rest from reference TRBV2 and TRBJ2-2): EPEVTQTPSHQVTQMGQEVILRCVPISNHLYFYWYRQILGQKVEFLVSFYNNEISEKSEIFDDQFSVERPDGSNFTLKIRSTKLEDSAMYFCASRGTANTGELFFGEGSRLTVL.

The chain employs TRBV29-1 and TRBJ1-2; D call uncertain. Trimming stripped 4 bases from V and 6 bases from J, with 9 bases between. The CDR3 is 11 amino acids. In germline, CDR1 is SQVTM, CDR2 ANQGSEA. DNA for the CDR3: TGCAGCGTTGGTGAGGCGGATGGCTACACCTTC. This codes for CSVGEADGYTF.

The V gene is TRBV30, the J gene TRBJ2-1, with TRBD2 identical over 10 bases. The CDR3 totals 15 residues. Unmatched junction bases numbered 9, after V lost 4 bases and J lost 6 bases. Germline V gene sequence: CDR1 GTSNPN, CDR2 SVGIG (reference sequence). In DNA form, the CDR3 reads TGTGCCTGGACGGGTGGGACTAGCGCCGTCAATGAGCAGTTCTTC. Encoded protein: CAWTGGTSAVNEQFF.

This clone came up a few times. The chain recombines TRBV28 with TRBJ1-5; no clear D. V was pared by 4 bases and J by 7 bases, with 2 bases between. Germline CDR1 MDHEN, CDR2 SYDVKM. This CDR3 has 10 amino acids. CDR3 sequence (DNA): TGTGCCAGCAGTTCACAGCCCCAGCATTTT. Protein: CASSSQPQHF. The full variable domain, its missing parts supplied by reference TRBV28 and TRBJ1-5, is DVKVTQSSRYLVKRTGEKVFLECVQDMDHENMFWYRQDPGLGLRLIYFSYDVKMKEKGDIPEGYSVSREKKERFSLILESASTNQTSMYLCASSSQPQHFGDGTRLSIL.

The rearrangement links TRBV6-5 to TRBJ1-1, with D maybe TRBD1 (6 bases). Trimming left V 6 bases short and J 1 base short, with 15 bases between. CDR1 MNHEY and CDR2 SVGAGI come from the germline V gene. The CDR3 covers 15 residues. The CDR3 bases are TGTGCCAGCAGCCGATCCGGGACACGGAACACTGAAGCTTTCTTT. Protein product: CASSRSGTRNTEAFF.

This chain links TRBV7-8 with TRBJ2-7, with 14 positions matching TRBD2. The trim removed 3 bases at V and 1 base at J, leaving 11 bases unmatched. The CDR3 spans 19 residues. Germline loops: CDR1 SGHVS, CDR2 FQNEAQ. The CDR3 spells CASSFPTSGRAVGSYEQYF. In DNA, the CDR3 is TGTGCCAGCAGCTTTCCGACTAGCGGGAGGGCCGTTGGATCCTACGAGCAGTACTTC.

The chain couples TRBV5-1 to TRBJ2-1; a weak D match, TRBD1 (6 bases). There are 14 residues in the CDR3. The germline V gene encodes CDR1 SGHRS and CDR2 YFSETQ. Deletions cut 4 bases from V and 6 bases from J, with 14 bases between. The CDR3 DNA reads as TGCGCCAGCAGCACGGACCGAGGGGGCAATGAGCAGTTCTTC. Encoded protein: CASSTDRGGNEQFF.